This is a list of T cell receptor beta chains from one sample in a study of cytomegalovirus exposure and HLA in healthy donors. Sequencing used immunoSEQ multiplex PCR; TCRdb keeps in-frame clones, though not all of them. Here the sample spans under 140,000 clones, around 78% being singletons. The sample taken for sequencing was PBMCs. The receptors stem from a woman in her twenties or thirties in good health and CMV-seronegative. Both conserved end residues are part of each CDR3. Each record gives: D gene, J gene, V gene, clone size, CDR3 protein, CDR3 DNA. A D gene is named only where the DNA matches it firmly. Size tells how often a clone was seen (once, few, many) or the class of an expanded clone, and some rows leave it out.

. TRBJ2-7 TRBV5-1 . CASSLATRGDSYEQYF TGCGCCAGCAGCTTGGCCACCAGGGGCGACTCCTACGAGCAGTACTTC
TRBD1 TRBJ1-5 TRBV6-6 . CASSYGQGWANQPQHF TGTGCCAGCAGTTACGGACAGGGCTGGGCCAATCAGCCCCAGCATTTT
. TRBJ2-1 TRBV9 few CASSARVRGEQFF TGTGCCAGCAGCGCCAGGGTACGTGGTGAGCAGTTCTTC
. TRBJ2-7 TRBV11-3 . CASSHRDITYEQYF TGTGCCAGCAGCCACCGGGACATTACCTACGAGCAGTACTTC
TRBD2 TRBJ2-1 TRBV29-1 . CSVEGGTSGGPNEQFF TGCAGCGTTGAAGGGGGCACTAGCGGGGGGCCGAATGAGCAGTTCTTC
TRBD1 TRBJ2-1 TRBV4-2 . CASSPRQGSSYNEQFF TGTGCCAGCAGCCCTAGACAGGGTAGCTCCTACAATGAGCAGTTCTTC
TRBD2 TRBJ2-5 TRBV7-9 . CASSPRSGGLGETQYF TGTGCCAGCAGCCCTCGAAGCGGGGGGTTAGGGGAGACCCAGTACTTC
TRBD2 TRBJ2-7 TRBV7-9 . CASSLGEGEQYF TGTGCCAGCAGCTTAGGGGAGGGGGAGCAGTACTTC
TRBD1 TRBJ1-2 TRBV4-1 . CASSPGGYGYTF TGCGCCAGCAGTCCAGGGGGCTATGGCTACACCTTC
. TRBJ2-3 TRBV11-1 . CASSLRSSVTDTQYF TGTGCCAGCAGCTTACGGTCCAGCGTCACAGATACGCAGTATTTT
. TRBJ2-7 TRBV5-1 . CASSWGTRGSYEQYF TGCGCCAGCAGCTGGGGGACAAGGGGGTCCTACGAGCAGTACTTC
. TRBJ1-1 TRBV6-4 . CASSDGRGTEAFF TGTGCCAGCAGTGACGGTCGGGGCACTGAAGCTTTCTTT
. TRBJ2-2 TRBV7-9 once CASSLGVRENTGELFF TGTGCCAGCAGCTTAGGGGTTCGGGAGAACACCGGGGAGCTGTTTTTT
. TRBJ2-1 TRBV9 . CASSSENNEQFF TGTGCCAGCAGCTCTGAGAACAATGAGCAGTTCTTC
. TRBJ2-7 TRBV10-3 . CAISRDRSYEQYF TGTGCCATCAGCCGTGACAGGAGCTACGAGCAGTACTTC
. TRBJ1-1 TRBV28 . CASSFGENTEAFF TGTGCCAGCAGTTTCGGGGAGAACACTGAAGCTTTCTTT
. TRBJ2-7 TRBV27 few CATRLQGSHEQYF TGTGCCACGAGATTGCAGGGCTCCCACGAGCAGTACTTC
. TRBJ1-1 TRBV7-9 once CASSLDWGGTEAFF TGTGCCAGCAGCTTAGACTGGGGGGGCACTGAAGCTTTCTTT
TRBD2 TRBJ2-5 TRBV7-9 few CASSHSGRQETQYF TGTGCCAGCAGCCATAGCGGGAGGCAAGAGACCCAGTACTTC
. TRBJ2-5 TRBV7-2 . CASSLQAGADRTQYF TGTGCCAGCAGCTTACAGGCAGGGGCGGACAGGACCCAGTACTTC
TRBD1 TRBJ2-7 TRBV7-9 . CASSRTGGGLYEQYF TGTGCCAGCAGCCGAACAGGGGGAGGTTTGTACGAGCAGTACTTC
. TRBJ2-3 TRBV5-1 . CASSLVGSTDTQYF TGCGCCAGCAGCTTGGTGGGCAGCACAGATACGCAGTATTTT